The 27 T cell receptor beta chains presented below share a single source sample, sequenced in a study of T cell clones after liver transplantation. Repertoires were generated with immunoSEQ multiplex PCR, while TCRdb's copy carries only in-frame clones and drops some. The top ten clones hold 0.75% to 1% of a sample with about 68,000 clones, about 92% of them seen once. The source was CD4+ T cells from blood, collected around 25 months after liver transplant. Source of these receptors: a human patient who received a liver transplant. Some T cells may have originated in the graft donor.

This clone has just one count. The gene calls are TRBV9 and TRBJ1-2; D gene ambiguous. Germline V lookup: CDR1 SGDLS, CDR2 YYNGEE. Trimming removed 0 bases at V and 7 bases at J, with 10 bases between. The CDR3 has 13 residues. This CDR3 reads CASSVEVRGGYTF. The CDR3 nucleotides are TGTGCCAGCAGCGTAGAGGTCCGAGGTGGCTACACCTTC. The complete variable domain, with remaining parts taken from reference TRBV9 and TRBJ1-2, reads DSGVTQTPKHLITATGQRVTLRCSPRSGDLSVYWYQQSLDQGLQFLIQYYNGEERAKGNILERFSAQQFPDLHSELNLSSLELGDSALYFCASSVEVRGGYTFGSGTRLTVV.

The genes are TRBV28 and TRBJ1-4; D gene ambiguous. The length of the CDR3 is 16 residues. Germline CDR1 and CDR2: MDHEN and SYDVKM. Trimming cost V 2 bases and J 5 bases, with 15 bases left between them. CDR3 bases: TGTGCCAGCAGTTTAAGCCCCGCAATAAAAAATGAAAAACTGTTTTTT. Protein: CASSLSPAIKNEKLFF.

The V and J genes are TRBV5-1 and TRBJ2-3; TRBD1 matches at 7 bases. The CDR3 is 17 residues long. V dropped 0 bases and J dropped 0; count of bases not matched to a gene: 7. Germline CDR1 SGHRS, CDR2 YFSETQ. The DNA of the CDR3 is TGCGCCAGCAGCTTGGCCCGGACAGGAACTAGCACAGATACGCAGTATTTT. Translated: CASSLARTGTSTDTQYF.

V gene TRBV5-4 combines with J gene TRBJ1-2; 7 bases line up with TRBD1. Germline V gives CDR1 SGHNT, CDR2 YYREEE (reference sequence). The CDR3 totals 15 residues. After removal of 1 base from V and 0 bases from J, the junction contained 3 bases not matched to a gene. In DNA, the CDR3 is TGTGCCAGCAGCTTGCAGGGGACAGCTAACTATGGCTACACCTTC. Translated, it gives CASSLQGTANYGYTF.

The chain carries TRBV11-3 and TRBJ2-2; no reliable D call. The V end lost 5 bases, the J end lost 5 bases, and 12 bases lay between the germline ends. The CDR3 is made up of 14 amino acids. Germline CDR1 reads SGHNT; CDR2 reads YENEEA. The CDR3 here is CASSRELRTGELFF. The CDR3 coding sequence is TGTGCCAGCAGCCGAGAGCTCAGGACCGGGGAGCTGTTTTTT.

The rearrangement joins TRBV5-1 to TRBJ1-2; 10 bases are a match to TRBD1. The trim removed 5 bases at V and 2 bases at J, leaving 12 bases unmatched. The CDR3 consists of 17 residues. Germline V gene lookup returns CDR1 SGHRS and CDR2 YFSETQ. CDR3 DNA: TGCGCCAGCAGTGGCGGGGCCGGGACAGGGGCGAACTATGGCTACACCTTC. It specifies CASSGGAGTGANYGYTF.

For this clone: Given the absence of the conserved phenylalanine or tryptophan at the CDR3 end, a read error is likely. The DNA is omitted, as the CDR3 cannot be located on it reliably, and the CDR3 follows TCRdb's listing. The rearrangement joins TRBV5-1 to TRBJ1-2. The germline gives CDR1 SGHRS, CDR2 YFSETQ. The CDR3 contains 9 residues when both ends are counted. CDR3 loop: CASSPRGVV.

The chain recombines TRBV5-1 with TRBJ2-3; 13 bases match TRBD2. The CDR3 extends over 17 amino acids. Losses at the gene ends were 4 bases for V and 0 bases for J; bases not matched to a gene: 5. CDR1 is SGHRS, CDR2 YFSETQ, per germline. The CDR3 region is CASSLGTSGVSTDTQYF. The CDR3 bases are TGCGCCAGCAGCCTCGGGACTAGCGGGGTTAGCACAGATACGCAGTATTTT.

This rearrangement joins TRBV28 to TRBJ2-3; D possibly corresponds to TRBD2 (5 bases). This CDR3 spans 13 amino acids. The V gene's germline CDR1 is MDHEN and CDR2 SYDVKM. V lost 2 bases and J 6 bases, leaving 9 bases between the germline ends. The CDR3 DNA sequence: TGTGCCAGCAGTTTAGCCACGGGGGATACGCAGTATTTT. Encoded protein: CASSLATGDTQYF.

The V call is TRBV25-1, the J call TRBJ1-4; TRBD1 might be the D (5 bases). The CDR3 contains 15 residues. Trimming pared 2 bases from V and 7 bases from J, leaving 14 bases between. Germline CDR1 and CDR2: MGHDK and SYGVNS. The CDR3 DNA reads TGTGCCAGCAGTGAAGAGGGGTGGCGTAGTGAAAAACTGTTTTTT. Translation gives CASSEEGWRSEKLFF.

The chain employs TRBV19 and TRBJ2-3, with D possibly being TRBD1 (5 bases). This CDR3 contains 12 residues. CDR1 is LNHDA and CDR2 is SQIVND in the germline V gene (reference sequence). Trimming removed 7 bases from V and 6 bases from J, with 11 bases in between. DNA for the CDR3: TGTGCCAGTAAAGGCTCAGGGGATACGCAGTATTTT. This sequence encodes CASKGSGDTQYF.

This clone was detected only once. The rearrangement joins TRBV28 to TRBJ2-3; D may match TRBD1 or TRBD2 (5 bases each). Trimming stripped 1 base from V and 6 bases from J, with 17 bases between. The CDR3 is 16 amino acids. In germline, CDR1 is MDHEN, CDR2 SYDVKM. Here the CDR3 reads CASSLSPGTKGDTQYF. For the CDR3, the DNA is TGTGCCAGCAGTTTATCACCCGGGACCAAGGGGGATACGCAGTATTTT.

This clone was counted once. J is TRBJ2-7 and V is TRBV14; the match to TRBD1 covers 10 bases. V shed 7 bases and J 4 bases; nucleotides not matched to a gene: 7. This CDR3 is 14 amino acids long. From germline, CDR1 is SGHDN and CDR2 FVKESK. In DNA form, the CDR3 reads TGTGCCAGCAACGGACAGGGGGAGGTTTACGAGCAGTACTTC. This codes for CASNGQGEVYEQYF.

The V call is TRBV30, the J call TRBJ1-4, with D possibly being TRBD1 (5 bases). V lost 3 bases to trimming and J lost 0 bases, with 8 bases between them. The CDR3 has 14 amino acids. Germline V lookup: CDR1 GTSNPN, CDR2 SVGIG (reference sequence). CDR3 bases: TGTGCCTGGAGCGAGGGGACAACTAATGAAAAACTGTTTTTT. This translates into CAWSEGTTNEKLFF. Full variable domain (outside the CDR3, taken from reference TRBV30 and TRBJ1-4): SQTIHQWPATLVQPVGSPLSLECTVEGTSNPNLYWYRQAAGRGLQLLFYSVGIGQISSEVPQNLSASRPQDRQFILSSKKLLLSDSGFYLCAWSEGTTNEKLFFGSGTQLSVL.

The chain has TRBV27 and TRBJ2-6, with D possibly called TRBD1 or TRBD2 (5 bases each). Trimming left V 2 bases short and J 2 bases short, with 10 bases between. The CDR3 sequence is 16 residues long. CDR1 is MNHEY, CDR2 SMNVEV, per germline (reference sequence). CDR3 residues: CASSLSLGAGANVLTF. The DNA of the CDR3 is TGTGCCAGCAGTTTAAGCCTGGGGGCTGGGGCCAACGTCCTGACTTTC.

The V gene is TRBV6-6, the J gene TRBJ1-1; D gene unclear. Germline CDR1 and CDR2: MNHNY and SVGAGI (reference sequence). The CDR3 runs 14 residues. Between the trimmed V and J ends, which lost 0 bases and 5 bases, there was a span of 10 bases. The CDR3 region has the DNA TGTGCCAGCAGTTACTCGACCGGGCGGACTGAAGCTTTCTTT. This sequence encodes CASSYSTGRTEAFF.

Only one count was recorded for this clone. The V and J genes are TRBV4-3 and TRBJ2-3, with TRBD2 as a possible D gene (5 bases). The germline CDR1 and CDR2 sequences are LGHNA and YSLEER. V lost 4 bases and J lost 2, with 10 bases in between. CDR3 length equals 14 residues. CDR3 region: CASSPLGVTDTQYF. The CDR3 region has the DNA TGCGCCAGCAGCCCCCTCGGGGTCACAGATACGCAGTATTTT.

In its sample, this clone was seen once. The V gene is TRBV7-2, the J gene TRBJ2-5, with a weak D call TRBD2 (6 bases). Germline assignment: CDR1 SGHTA and CDR2 FQGNSA. The CDR3 consists of 14 residues. V gave up 1 base and J gave up 7 bases, with 13 bases separating them. The CDR3, as DNA: TGTGCCAGCAGCTTAGTGGGGGGAGAAGGGACCCAGTACTTC. Its protein is CASSLVGGEGTQYF.

The J gene is TRBJ2-2, the V gene TRBV11-2; perhaps TRBD2 as D (6 bases). Trimming took off 1 base at V and 7 bases at J, with 7 bases between the two ends. CDR1 and CDR2 (germline): SGHAT, FQNNGV. The CDR3 extends over 13 amino acids. CDR3 sequence: CASSLGDFGELFF. CDR3 coding DNA: TGTGCCAGCAGCTTAGGGGACTTCGGGGAGCTGTTTTTT.

V and J are TRBV5-5 and TRBJ2-1; 8 bases agree with TRBD1. The CDR3 runs 11 residues. Germline V gives CDR1 SGHKS, CDR2 YYEKEE (reference sequence). The V and J ends lost 6 bases and 14 bases, in that order; junction bases with no gene match: 7. DNA of the CDR3: TGTGCCAGCACCTGGACAGGGATAGAGTTCTTC. This encodes CASTWTGIEFF.

This chain connects TRBV6-5 to TRBJ2-7; 12 positions match TRBD2. The CDR3 is 16 residues long. V trimming: 0 bases; J trimming: 6 bases; junction bases outside the gene matches: 6. Germline V gene lookup returns CDR1 MNHEY and CDR2 SVGAGI. As DNA, the CDR3 is TGTGCCAGCAGTTACTCTTCTAGCGGGAGGGATGGCGAGCAGTACTTC. Amino acids: CASSYSSSGRDGEQYF.

The rearrangement links TRBV4-1 to TRBJ2-2; the D is unclear. Between the trimmed V and J ends, which lost 5 bases and 0 bases, there was a span of 16 bases. Germline V gene data show CDR1 as MGHRA and CDR2 as YSYEKL. The CDR3 has 17 amino acids. This CDR3 is CASSIRPVGTNTGELFF. The CDR3 DNA is TGCGCCAGCAGCATCCGGCCCGTTGGCACGAACACCGGGGAGCTGTTTTTT.

The chain carries TRBV4-2 and TRBJ2-7; D is possibly TRBD1 (5 bases). The CDR3 extends over 14 amino acids. Looked up from germline, CDR1 is LGHNA and CDR2 is YNFKEQ. Trimming pared 5 bases from V and 1 base from J, leaving 12 bases between. The CDR3 region is CASSYQTASYEQYF. DNA for the CDR3: TGTGCCAGCAGCTACCAGACAGCTTCCTACGAGCAGTACTTC.

The rearrangement links TRBV2 to TRBJ2-2; D unresolved. CDR3 length: 13 residues. The germline gives CDR1 SNHLY, CDR2 FYNNEI. Trimming took off 11 bases at V and 10 bases at J, with 20 bases between the two ends. Written as DNA, the CDR3 is TGTGCCGGCCGGGTAGCCCTCCCGGTGGAGCTGTTTTTT. It translates to CAGRVALPVELFF.

The chain couples TRBV6-1 to TRBJ1-2; 7 bases are a match to TRBD1. V lost 4 bases, J lost 5 bases, and 13 bases stayed unmatched. Germline-derived CDR1 and CDR2 are MNHNS and SASEGT. The CDR3 consists of 16 residues. As DNA, the CDR3 is TGTGCCAGCAGTGGCGATTACAGGGGAAGTGAGTATGGCTACACCTTC. It is translated as CASSGDYRGSEYGYTF.

The chain couples TRBV7-2 to TRBJ1-3; D unresolved. CDR3 length equals 16 residues. Germline-derived CDR1 and CDR2 are SGHTA and FQGNSA. V was pared by 1 base and J by 3 bases, with 13 bases between. CDR3 region: CASSLVSTGFGNTIYF. DNA of the CDR3: TGTGCCAGCAGCTTAGTATCTACGGGGTTTGGAAACACCATATATTTT. Complete variable domain (other parts from reference TRBV7-2 and TRBJ1-3): GAGVSQSPSNKVTEKGKDVELRCDPISGHTALYWYRQSLGQGLEFLIYFQGNSAPDKSGLPSDRFSAERTGGSVSTLTIQRTQQEDSAVYLCASSLVSTGFGNTIYFGEGSWLTVV.

V and J are TRBV29-1 and TRBJ1-1; a weak D match, TRBD1 (5 bases). The CDR3 contains 14 residues. V gave up 4 bases and J gave up 3 bases, with 15 bases separating them. CDR1 is SQVTM, CDR2 ANQGSEA, per germline. CDR3 nucleotides: TGCAGCGTTGTTACAGGCAGAGAGGACACTGAAGCTTTCTTT. It yields the protein CSVVTGREDTEAFF.